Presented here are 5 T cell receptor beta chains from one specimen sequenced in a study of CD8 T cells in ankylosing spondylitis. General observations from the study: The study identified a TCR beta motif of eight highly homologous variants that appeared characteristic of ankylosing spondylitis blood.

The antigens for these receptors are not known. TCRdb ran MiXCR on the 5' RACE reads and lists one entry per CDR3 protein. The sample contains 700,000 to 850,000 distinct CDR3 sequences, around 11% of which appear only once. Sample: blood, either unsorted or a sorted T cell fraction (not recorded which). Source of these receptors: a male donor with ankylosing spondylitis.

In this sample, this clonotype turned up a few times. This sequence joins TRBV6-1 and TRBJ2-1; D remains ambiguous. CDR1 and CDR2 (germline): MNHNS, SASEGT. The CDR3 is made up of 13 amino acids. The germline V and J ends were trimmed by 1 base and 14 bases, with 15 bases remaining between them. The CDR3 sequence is CASSEEPSGRKFF. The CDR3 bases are TGTGCCAGCAGTGAAGAACCCTCAGGACGAAAGTTCTTC.

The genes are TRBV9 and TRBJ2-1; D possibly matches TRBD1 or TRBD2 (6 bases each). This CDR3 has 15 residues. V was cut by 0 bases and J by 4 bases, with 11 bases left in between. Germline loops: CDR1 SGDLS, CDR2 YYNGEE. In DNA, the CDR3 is TGTGCCAGCAGCGTAGACGGGGGCTCATACAATGAGCAGTTCTTC. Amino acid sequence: CASSVDGGSYNEQFF.

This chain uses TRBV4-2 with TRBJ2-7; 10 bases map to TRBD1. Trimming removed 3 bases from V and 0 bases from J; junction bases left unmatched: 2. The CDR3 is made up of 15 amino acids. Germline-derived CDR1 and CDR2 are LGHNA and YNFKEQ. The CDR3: CASSHGTGDSYEQYF. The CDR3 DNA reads TGTGCCAGCAGCCACGGGACAGGGGACTCCTACGAGCAGTACTTC.

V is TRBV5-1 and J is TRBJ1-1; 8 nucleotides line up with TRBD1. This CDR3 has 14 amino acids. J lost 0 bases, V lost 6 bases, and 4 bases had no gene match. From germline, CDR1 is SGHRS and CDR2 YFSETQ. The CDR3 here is CASNRQGMNTEAFF. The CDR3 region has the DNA TGCGCCAGCAACCGACAGGGGATGAACACTGAAGCTTTCTTT.

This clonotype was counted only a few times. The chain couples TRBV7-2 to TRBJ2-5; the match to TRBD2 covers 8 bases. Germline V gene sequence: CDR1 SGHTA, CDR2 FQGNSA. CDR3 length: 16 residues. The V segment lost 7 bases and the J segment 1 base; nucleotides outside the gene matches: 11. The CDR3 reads CASTPPGGGSQETQYF. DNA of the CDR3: TGTGCCAGCACCCCTCCGGGCGGGGGGTCCCAAGAGACCCAGTACTTC.